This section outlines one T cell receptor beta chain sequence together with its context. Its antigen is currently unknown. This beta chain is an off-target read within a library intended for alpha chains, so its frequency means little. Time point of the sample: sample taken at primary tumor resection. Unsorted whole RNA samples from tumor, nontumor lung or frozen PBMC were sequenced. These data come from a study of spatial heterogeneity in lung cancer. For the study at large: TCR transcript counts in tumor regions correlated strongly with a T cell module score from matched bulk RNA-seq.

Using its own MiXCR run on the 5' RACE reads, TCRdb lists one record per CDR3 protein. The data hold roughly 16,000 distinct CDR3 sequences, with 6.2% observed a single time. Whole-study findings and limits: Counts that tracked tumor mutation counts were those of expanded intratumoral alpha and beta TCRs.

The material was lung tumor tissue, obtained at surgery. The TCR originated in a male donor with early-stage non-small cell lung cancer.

CDR3 protein: CASSLGAGDWSPLHF. DNA of the CDR3: TGTGCCAGCAGCTTAGGGGCAGGGGACTGGTCACCCCTCCACTTT. V usage is TRBV7-8 and J usage is TRBJ1-6, with D maybe TRBD1 (6 bases). Per germline, CDR1 SGHVS and CDR2 FQNEAQ. Trimming removed 1 base from V and 10 bases from J, with 14 bases in between. There are 15 residues in the CDR3.